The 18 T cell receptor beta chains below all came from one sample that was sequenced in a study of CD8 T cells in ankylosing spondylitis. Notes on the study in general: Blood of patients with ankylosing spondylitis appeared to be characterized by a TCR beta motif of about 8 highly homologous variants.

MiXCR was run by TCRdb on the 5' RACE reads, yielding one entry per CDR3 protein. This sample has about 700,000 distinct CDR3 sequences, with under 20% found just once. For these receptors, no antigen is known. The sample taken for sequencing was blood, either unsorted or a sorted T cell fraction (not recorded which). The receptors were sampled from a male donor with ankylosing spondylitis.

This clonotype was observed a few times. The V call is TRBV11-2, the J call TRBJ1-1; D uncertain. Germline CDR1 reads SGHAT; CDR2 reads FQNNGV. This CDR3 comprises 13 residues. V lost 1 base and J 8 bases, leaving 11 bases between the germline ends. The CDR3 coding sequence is TGTGCCAGCAGCTTAGGTAAAGCAGTGGAAGCTTTCTTT. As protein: CASSLGKAVEAFF.

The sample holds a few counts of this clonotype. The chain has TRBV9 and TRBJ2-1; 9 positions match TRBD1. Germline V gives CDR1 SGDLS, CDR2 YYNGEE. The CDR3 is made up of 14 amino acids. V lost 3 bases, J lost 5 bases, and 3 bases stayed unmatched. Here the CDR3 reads CASSAGQGDNEQFF. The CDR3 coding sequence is TGTGCCAGCAGCGCGGGACAGGGAGACAATGAGCAGTTCTTC.

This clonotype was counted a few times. In nucleotides, the CDR3 is TGTGCCAGCATCCTGAGTTGGGGGGGCTCCTACAATGAGCAGTTCTTC. As protein: CASILSWGGSYNEQFF. The chain joins TRBV27 to TRBJ2-1; 7 bases are shared with TRBD2. Unmatched junction bases numbered 9, after V lost 7 bases and J lost 0 bases. The CDR3 consists of 16 residues. CDR1 is MNHEY and CDR2 is SMNVEV in the germline V gene (reference sequence).

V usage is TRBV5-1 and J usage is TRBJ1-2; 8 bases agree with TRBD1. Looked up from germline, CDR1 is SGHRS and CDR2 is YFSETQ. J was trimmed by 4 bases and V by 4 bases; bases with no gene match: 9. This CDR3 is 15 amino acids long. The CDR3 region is CASSDNRGSGYGYTF. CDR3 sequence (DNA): TGCGCCAGCAGCGACAACAGGGGGAGCGGCTATGGCTACACCTTC.

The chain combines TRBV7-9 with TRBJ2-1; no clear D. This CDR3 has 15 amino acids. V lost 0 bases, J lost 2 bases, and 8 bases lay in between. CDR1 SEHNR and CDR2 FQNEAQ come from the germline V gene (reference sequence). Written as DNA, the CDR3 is TGTGCCAGCAGCTTAGCGGCCTTGGCCTACAATGAGCAGTTCTTC. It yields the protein CASSLAALAYNEQFF.

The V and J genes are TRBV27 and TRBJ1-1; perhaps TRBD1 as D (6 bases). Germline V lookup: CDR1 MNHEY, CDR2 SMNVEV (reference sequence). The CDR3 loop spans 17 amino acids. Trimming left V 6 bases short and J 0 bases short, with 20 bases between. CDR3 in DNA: TGTGCCAGCAGCGTGAGAGGGATGGGGGCCATGAACACTGAAGCTTTCTTT. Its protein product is CASSVRGMGAMNTEAFF.

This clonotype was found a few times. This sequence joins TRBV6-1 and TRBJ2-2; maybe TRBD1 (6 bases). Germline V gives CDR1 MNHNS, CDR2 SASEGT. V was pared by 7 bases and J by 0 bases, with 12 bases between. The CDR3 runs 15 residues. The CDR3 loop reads CASKQQGSNTGELFF. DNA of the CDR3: TGTGCCAGCAAACAACAGGGTTCGAACACCGGGGAGCTGTTTTTT.

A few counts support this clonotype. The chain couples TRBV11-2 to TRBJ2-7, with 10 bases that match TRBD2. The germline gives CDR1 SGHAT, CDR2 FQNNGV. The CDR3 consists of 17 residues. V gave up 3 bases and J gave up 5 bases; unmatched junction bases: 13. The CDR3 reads CASSFYRGASGSHEQYF. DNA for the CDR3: TGTGCCAGCAGCTTTTATAGGGGGGCTAGCGGGAGCCACGAGCAGTACTTC.

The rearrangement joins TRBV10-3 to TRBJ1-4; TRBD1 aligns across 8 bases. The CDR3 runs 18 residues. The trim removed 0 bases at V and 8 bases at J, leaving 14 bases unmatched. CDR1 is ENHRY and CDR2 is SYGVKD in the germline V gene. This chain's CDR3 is CAISESKGVGQGEEKLFF. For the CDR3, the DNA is TGTGCCATCAGTGAGTCGAAAGGCGTCGGACAGGGAGAGGAAAAACTGTTTTTT.

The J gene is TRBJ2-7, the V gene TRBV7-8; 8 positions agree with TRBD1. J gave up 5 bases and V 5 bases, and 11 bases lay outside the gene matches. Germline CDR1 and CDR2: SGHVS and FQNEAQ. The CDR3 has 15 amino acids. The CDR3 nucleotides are TGTGCCAGCAGCCCTACCCGACAGGGGCGTAACGAGCAGTACTTC. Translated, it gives CASSPTRQGRNEQYF.

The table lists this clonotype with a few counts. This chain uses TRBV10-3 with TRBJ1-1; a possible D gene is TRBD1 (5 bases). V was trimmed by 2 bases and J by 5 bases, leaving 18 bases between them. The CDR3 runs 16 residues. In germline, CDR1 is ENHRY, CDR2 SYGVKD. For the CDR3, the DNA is TGTGCCATCAGTGAGGGTGGCGGGGGGTGGACTACTGAAGCTTTCTTT. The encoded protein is CAISEGGGGWTTEAFF.

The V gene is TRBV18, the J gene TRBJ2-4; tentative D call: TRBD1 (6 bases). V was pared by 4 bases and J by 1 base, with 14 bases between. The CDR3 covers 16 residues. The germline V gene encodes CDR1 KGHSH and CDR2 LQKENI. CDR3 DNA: TGTGCCAGCTCACACAGGGTGTTTGGGGCCAAAAACATTCAGTACTTC. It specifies CASSHRVFGAKNIQYF.

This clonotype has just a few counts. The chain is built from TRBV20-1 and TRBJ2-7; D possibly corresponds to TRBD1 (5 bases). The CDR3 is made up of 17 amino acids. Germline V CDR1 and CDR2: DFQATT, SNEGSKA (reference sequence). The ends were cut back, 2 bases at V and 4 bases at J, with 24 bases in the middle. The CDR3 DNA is TGCAGTGCTAGAATATGGCAGGGCCGCTACCATCTATACGAGCAGTACTTC. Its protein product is CSARIWQGRYHLYEQYF.

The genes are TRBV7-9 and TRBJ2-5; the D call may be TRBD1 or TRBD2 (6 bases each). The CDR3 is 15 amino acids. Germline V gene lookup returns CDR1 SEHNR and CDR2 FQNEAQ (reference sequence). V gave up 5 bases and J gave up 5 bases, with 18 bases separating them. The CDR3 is CASSVPSQGRETQYF. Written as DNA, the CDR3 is TGTGCCAGCAGCGTGCCATCTCAGGGGAGGGAGACCCAGTACTTC.

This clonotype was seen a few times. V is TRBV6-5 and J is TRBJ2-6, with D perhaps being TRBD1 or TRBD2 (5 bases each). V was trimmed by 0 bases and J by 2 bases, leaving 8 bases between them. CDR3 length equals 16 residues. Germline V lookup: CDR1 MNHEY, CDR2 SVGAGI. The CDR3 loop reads CASSYSRGAGANVLTF. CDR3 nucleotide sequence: TGTGCCAGCAGTTACTCGAGGGGCGCTGGGGCCAACGTCCTGACTTTC.

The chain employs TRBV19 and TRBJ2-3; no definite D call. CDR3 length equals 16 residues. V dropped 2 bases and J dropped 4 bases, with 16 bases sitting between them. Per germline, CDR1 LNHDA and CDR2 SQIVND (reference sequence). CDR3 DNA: TGTGCCAGTAGTATAAACAGCGCCTCTGGATCAGATACGCAGTATTTT. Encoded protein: CASSINSASGSDTQYF. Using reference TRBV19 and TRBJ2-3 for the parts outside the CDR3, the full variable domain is DGGITQSPKYLFRKEGQNVTLSCEQNLNHDAMYWYRQDPGQGLRLIYYSQIVNDFQKGDIAEGYSVSREKKESFPLTVTSAQKNPTAFYLCASSINSASGSDTQYFGPGTRLTVL.

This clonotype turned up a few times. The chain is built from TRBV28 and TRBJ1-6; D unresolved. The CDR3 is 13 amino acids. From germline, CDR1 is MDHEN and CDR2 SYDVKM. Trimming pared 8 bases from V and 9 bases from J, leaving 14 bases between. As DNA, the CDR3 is TGTGCCAGCTGCCCGCTAAGCGCTTCACCCCTCCACTTT. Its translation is CASCPLSASPLHF.

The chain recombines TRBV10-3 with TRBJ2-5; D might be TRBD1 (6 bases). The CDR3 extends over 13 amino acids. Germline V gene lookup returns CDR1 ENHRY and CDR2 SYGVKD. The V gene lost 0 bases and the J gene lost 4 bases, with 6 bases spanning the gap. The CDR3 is CAISESQGETQYF. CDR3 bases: TGTGCCATCAGTGAGTCACAGGGAGAGACCCAGTACTTC.